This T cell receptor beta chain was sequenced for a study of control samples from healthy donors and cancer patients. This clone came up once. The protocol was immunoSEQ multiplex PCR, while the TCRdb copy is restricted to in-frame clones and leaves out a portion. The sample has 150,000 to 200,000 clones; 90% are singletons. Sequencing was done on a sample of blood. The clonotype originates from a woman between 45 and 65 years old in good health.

In nucleotides, the CDR3 is TGTGCCAGCAGCTTAGGGGCAGGGGGTCACGGGGAGCTGTTTTTT. It translates to CASSLGAGGHGELFF. V is TRBV7-8 and J is TRBJ2-2; 7 bases are shared with TRBD1. V shed 1 base, J shed 7 bases, and the junction held 6 bases outside the gene matches. Germline CDR1 reads SGHVS; CDR2 reads FQNEAQ. This CDR3 spans 15 amino acids.